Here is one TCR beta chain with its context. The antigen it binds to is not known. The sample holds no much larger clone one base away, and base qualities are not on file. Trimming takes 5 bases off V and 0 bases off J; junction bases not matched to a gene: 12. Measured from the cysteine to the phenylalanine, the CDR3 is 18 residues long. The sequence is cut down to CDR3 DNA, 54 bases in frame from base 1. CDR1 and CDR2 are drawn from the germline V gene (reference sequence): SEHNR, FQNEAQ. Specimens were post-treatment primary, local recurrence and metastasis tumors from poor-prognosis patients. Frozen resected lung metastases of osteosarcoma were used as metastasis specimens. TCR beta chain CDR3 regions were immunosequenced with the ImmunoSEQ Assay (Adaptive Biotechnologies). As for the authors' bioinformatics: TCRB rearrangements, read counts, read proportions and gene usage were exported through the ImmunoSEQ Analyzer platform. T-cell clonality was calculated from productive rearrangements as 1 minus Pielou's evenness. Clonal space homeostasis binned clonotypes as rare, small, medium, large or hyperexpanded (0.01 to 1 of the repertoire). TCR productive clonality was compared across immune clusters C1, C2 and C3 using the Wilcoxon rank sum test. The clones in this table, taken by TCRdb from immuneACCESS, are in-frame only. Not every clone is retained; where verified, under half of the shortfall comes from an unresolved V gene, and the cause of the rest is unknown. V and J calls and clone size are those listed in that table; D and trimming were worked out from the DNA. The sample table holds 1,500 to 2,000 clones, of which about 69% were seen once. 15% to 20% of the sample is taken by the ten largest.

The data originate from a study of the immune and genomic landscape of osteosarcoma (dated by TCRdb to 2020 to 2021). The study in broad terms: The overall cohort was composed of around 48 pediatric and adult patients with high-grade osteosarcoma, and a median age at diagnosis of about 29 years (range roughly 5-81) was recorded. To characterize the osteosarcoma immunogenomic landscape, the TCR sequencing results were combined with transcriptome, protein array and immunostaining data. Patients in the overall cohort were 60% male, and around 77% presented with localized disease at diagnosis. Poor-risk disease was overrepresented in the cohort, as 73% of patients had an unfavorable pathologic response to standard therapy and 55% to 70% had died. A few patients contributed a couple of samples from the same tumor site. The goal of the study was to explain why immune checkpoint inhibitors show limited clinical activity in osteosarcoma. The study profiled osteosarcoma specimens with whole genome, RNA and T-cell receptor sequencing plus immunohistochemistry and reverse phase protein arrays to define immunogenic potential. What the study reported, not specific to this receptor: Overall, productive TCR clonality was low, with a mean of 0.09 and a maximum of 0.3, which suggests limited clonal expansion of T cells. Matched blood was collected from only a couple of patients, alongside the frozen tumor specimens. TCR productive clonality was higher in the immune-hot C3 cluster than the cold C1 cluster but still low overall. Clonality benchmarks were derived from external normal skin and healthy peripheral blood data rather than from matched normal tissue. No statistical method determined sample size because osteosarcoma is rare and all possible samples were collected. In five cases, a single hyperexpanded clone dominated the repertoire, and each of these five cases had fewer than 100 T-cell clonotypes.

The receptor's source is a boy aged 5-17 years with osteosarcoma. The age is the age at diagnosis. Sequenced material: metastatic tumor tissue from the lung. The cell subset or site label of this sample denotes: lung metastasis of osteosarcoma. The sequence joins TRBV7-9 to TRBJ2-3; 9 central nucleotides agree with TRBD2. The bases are TGTGCCAGCAGCACCCGGGTAGGAAGCGGGGGGAGCACAGATACGCAGTATTTT. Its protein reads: CASSTRVGSGGSTDTQYF.